The entry below gives a single T cell receptor (beta chain) sequence along with its context. Its antigen is undetermined. With 60 Vbeta and 13 Jbeta primers, the PCR was carried out. Repertoires were generated with immunoSEQ multiplex PCR, while TCRdb's copy carries only in-frame clones and drops some. The repertoire holds tens of thousands of clones, with roughly two thirds as singletons. This sample is part of a study of cytomegalovirus exposure and HLA in healthy donors. Study-wide results and caveats: The authors listed 150 to 200 TCR beta chains as cytomegalovirus-associated. The likely origin of a cluster of highly shared sequence variants was a sequencing artifact.

The sequence came from a man aged 50 or older in good health and CMV-seronegative. The sequencing sample was made of PBMCs.

CDR3 residues: CASSPPGVGLDEQYF. The CDR3 DNA is TGTGCCAGCAGCCCGCCGGGAGTCGGTCTCGACGAGCAGTACTTC. The chain links TRBV7-9 to TRBJ2-7; D possibly corresponds to TRBD2 (6 bases). Between the trimmed V and J ends, which lost 5 bases and 5 bases, there was a span of 19 bases. Germline lookup yields CDR1 SEHNR and CDR2 FQNEAQ (reference sequence). The CDR3 has 15 amino acids.